The T cell receptor beta chain described here comes from a study of OX40 agonist ivuxolimab in advanced cancers. Libraries were prepared by immunoSEQ multiplex PCR; TCRdb keeps only in-frame clonotypes and omits some of them. The top ten clones hold 24% of a sample with about 32,000 clones, roughly 72% of them seen once. The CDR3 runs 11 residues. The germline V and J ends were trimmed by 3 bases and 8 bases, with 7 bases remaining between them. Germline assignment: CDR1 MNHNY and CDR2 SVGAGI (reference sequence). The specimen was CD4+ or CD8+ T cells sorted from blood, collected in a trial of the OX40 agonist ivuxolimab. This receptor was taken from an adult with an advanced solid tumor such as melanoma, head and neck, liver or kidney cancer. The rearrangement joins TRBV6-6 to TRBJ1-2; D uncertain. The CDR3 region is CASSYLSGYTF. As DNA, the CDR3 is TGTGCCAGCAGTTATTTGAGCGGCTACACCTTC.